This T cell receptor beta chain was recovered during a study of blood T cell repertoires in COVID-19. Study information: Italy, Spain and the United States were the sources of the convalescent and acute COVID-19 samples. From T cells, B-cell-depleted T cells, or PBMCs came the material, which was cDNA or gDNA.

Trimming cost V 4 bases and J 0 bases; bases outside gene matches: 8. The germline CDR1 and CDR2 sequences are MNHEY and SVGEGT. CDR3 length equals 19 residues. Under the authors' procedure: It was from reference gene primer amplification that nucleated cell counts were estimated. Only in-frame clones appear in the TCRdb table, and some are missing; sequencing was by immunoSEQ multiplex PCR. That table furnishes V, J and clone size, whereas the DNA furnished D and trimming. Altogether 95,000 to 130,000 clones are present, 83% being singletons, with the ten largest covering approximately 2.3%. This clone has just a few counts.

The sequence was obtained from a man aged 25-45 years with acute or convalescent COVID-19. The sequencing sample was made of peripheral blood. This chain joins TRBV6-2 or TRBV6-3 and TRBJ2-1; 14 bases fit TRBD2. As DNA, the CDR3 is TGTGCCAGCAGTTCCCCTTGGACTAGCGGGGGGAGCTCCTACAATGAGCAGTTCTTC. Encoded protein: CASSSPWTSGGSSYNEQFF.